The 5 T cell receptor beta chains below all came from one sample that was sequenced in a study of T cells in Graves' hyperthyroidism and ophthalmopathy. The CDR3 regions of TCR beta were amplified from RNA transcripts. HTBI primers were used for first-round RT-PCR of the TCR CDR3. TCRdb called the multiplex PCR reads again in MiXCR, with one record for every CDR3 protein. The table has 650,000 to 850,000 distinct CDR3 sequences, roughly 20% seen once. What was sequenced was blood. Receptors were obtained from a woman between 45 and 65 years old with Graves' hyperthyroidism that later progressed to Graves' ophthalmopathy.

This clonotype was counted ten times or more. The chain uses TRBV2 and TRBJ1-1; 7 nucleotides match TRBD1. Germline V gives CDR1 SNHLY, CDR2 FYNNEI. V was clipped by 8 bases and J by 7 bases; unmatched bases: 19. The CDR3 is made up of 16 amino acids. CDR3 bases: TGTGCCAGCGGGGGGGGCAATACAGGGGAGGAAGGTGAAGCTTTCTTT. Amino acid sequence: CASGGGNTGEEGEAFF.

This chain uses TRBV6-1 with TRBJ1-2; TRBD1 aligns across 7 bases. The germline V gene encodes CDR1 MNHNS and CDR2 SASEGT. Trimming took 2 bases from V and 0 from J; bases not matched to a gene: 6. The CDR3 covers 16 residues. CDR3 sequence (DNA): TGTGCCAGCAGTGAAATGGGACAGAGATCTAACTATGGCTACACCTTC. As protein: CASSEMGQRSNYGYTF.

Ten or more counts support this clonotype. J is TRBJ2-5 and V is TRBV3-1; TRBD2 matches at 12 bases. Germline CDR1 is LGHDT and CDR2 is YNNKEL (reference sequence). J gave up 0 bases and V 6 bases, and 8 bases lay outside the gene matches. The CDR3 has 17 amino acids. The CDR3 bases are TGTGCCAGCAGTTATGGACTAGCGGGGATCGACCAAGAGACCCAGTACTTC. This gives the protein CASSYGLAGIDQETQYF.

V gene TRBV12-3 or TRBV12-4 combines with J gene TRBJ1-2; D perhaps matches TRBD1 (5 bases). V shed 3 bases and J shed 2 bases, with 16 bases lying between them. The CDR3 loop spans 16 amino acids. This CDR3 is CASSLVDSLKNYGYTF. CDR3 nucleotide sequence: TGTGCCAGCAGTTTGGTCGACAGCCTTAAAAACTATGGCTACACCTTC.

This clonotype has ten or more counts. This rearrangement joins TRBV29-1 to TRBJ2-2; 7 bases fit TRBD2. J lost 3 bases, V lost 5 bases, and 6 bases had no gene match. This CDR3 has 14 amino acids. Germline V gene data show CDR1 as SQVTM and CDR2 as ANQGSEA. CDR3 amino acids: CSVTTAGHTGELFF. The CDR3, as DNA: TGCAGCGTTACGACAGCGGGGCACACCGGGGAGCTGTTTTTT.